Listed here are 32 T cell receptor beta chains from one sample, sequenced in a study of Graves' ophthalmopathy and Graves' hyperthyroidism. Amplification of TCR beta CDR3 regions used RNA transcripts. RT-PCR with HTBI primers came first, then second-round multiplex PCR. TCRdb reprocessed the multiplex PCR reads via MiXCR and lists one record per CDR3 protein. The table has around 1,000,000 distinct CDR3 sequences, 35% to 45% seen once. Sequenced: peripheral blood or thyroid tissue (not recorded which). The receptors were gathered from an adult man with Graves' hyperthyroidism.

The chain uses TRBV20-1 and TRBJ2-2; TRBD1 might be the D (6 bases). Germline V gives CDR1 DFQATT, CDR2 SNEGSKA (reference sequence). V was cut by 6 bases and J by 7 bases, with 27 bases left in between. The CDR3 spans 17 residues. The CDR3 reads CSAPQYMTGTSIGELFF. In nucleotides, the CDR3 is TGCAGTGCCCCACAATATATGACCGGGACATCGATCGGGGAGCTGTTTTTT.

This clonotype appeared once. This sequence joins TRBV29-1 and TRBJ2-5; TRBD2 is a possible D gene (7 bases). The CDR3 covers 13 residues. Trimming shortened V by 4 bases and J by 5 bases, and 14 bases separated the two germline ends. Germline-derived CDR1 and CDR2 are SQVTM and ANQGSEA. CDR3 DNA sequence: TGCAGCGTTGGAGGGGGGGAGTCGGAGACCCAGTACTTC. This translates into CSVGGGESETQYF. Variable domain in full (rest from reference TRBV29-1 and TRBJ2-5): SAVISQKPSRDICQRGTSLTIQCQVDSQVTMMFWYRQQPGQSLTLIATANQGSEATYESGFVIDKFPISRPNLTFSTLTVSNMSPEDSSIYLCSVGGGESETQYFGPGTRLLVL.

The sample holds one count of this clonotype. The chain links TRBV5-1 to TRBJ2-3; D is unclear. V gave up 3 bases and J gave up 4 bases, with 24 bases separating them. The CDR3 covers 18 residues. The germline CDR1 and CDR2 sequences are SGHRS and YFSETQ. The CDR3 DNA follows: TGCGCCAGCAGCTCCAAAAAATCTTCCGCGCCGTTGGCAGATACGCAGTATTTT. It is translated as CASSSKKSSAPLADTQYF.

Comments on this clonotype: This could be a read error, since a much larger clone is one nucleotide away. The chain uses TRBV10-3 and TRBJ2-7, with 14 bases lining up with TRBD2. The V gene's germline CDR1 is ENHRY and CDR2 SYGVKD. This CDR3 comprises 15 residues. Losses at the gene ends were 4 bases for V and 2 bases for J; bases not matched to a gene: 1. DNA for the CDR3: TGTGCCATCAGTGGGGGACTAGCGGGAGCCTACGAGCAGTACTTC. Protein: CAISGGLAGAYEQYF.

The chain couples TRBV29-1 to TRBJ2-6, with 8 bases identical to TRBD1. Germline V gene data show CDR1 as SQVTM and CDR2 as ANQGSEA. V lost 8 bases and J lost 0; bases outside the gene matches: 6. This CDR3 has 15 amino acids. The CDR3 loop reads CSPGQGISGANVLTF. As DNA, the CDR3 is TGCAGCCCAGGACAGGGCATCTCTGGGGCCAACGTCCTGACTTTC.

The sample holds many counts of this clonotype. The chain has TRBV6-5 and TRBJ2-5; maybe TRBD2 (6 bases). The CDR3 runs 14 residues. Trimming left V 10 bases short and J 5 bases short, with 20 bases between. CDR1 is MNHEY and CDR2 is SVGAGI in the germline V gene. This CDR3 reads CATAYTGVGETQYF. The CDR3 bases are TGTGCCACAGCCTATACGGGAGTTGGGGAGACCCAGTACTTC.

This clonotype was observed many times. The rearrangement uses TRBV20-1 and TRBJ2-7; D gene ambiguous. This CDR3 comprises 13 residues. The V end lost 5 bases, the J end lost 1 base, and 12 bases lay between the germline ends. Germline V lookup: CDR1 DFQATT, CDR2 SNEGSKA (reference sequence). For the CDR3, the DNA is TGCAGTGCTCCCCGGCAGGAATCCTACGAGCAGTACTTC. Residues: CSAPRQESYEQYF.

This chain links TRBV7-9 with TRBJ2-5; D is perhaps TRBD1 (5 bases). This CDR3 has 16 residues. Germline assignment: CDR1 SEHNR and CDR2 FQNEAQ (reference sequence). Trimming shortened V by 6 bases and J by 2 bases, and 19 bases separated the two germline ends. The CDR3 region is CASRHPGSRAQETQYF. DNA for the CDR3: TGTGCCAGCAGACACCCCGGGTCCAGGGCGCAAGAGACCCAGTACTTC.

In its sample, this clonotype was seen many times. The CDR3 DNA follows: TGCAGTGCTAGACGCCAGCTCCGGCGCTCCTATAATTCACCCCTCCACTTT. Translated: CSARRQLRRSYNSPLHF. This chain connects TRBV20-1 to TRBJ1-6; D remains ambiguous. The ends were cut back, 2 bases at V and 0 bases at J, with 14 bases in the middle. Germline V gene data show CDR1 as DFQATT and CDR2 as SNEGSKA (reference sequence). This CDR3 comprises 17 residues.

The table lists this clonotype with a few counts. V is TRBV7-9 and J is TRBJ1-5, with 7 bases that match TRBD1. V lost 5 bases and J lost 7; bases outside the gene matches: 14. The CDR3 length is 16 residues. Germline V gene lookup returns CDR1 SEHNR and CDR2 FQNEAQ (reference sequence). The CDR3 loop reads CASSQGVGGLGQPQHF. Written as DNA, the CDR3 is TGTGCCAGCAGCCAGGGGGTGGGGGGTCTAGGACAGCCCCAGCATTTT.

The V gene is TRBV12-3 or TRBV12-4, the J gene TRBJ2-2, with 12 bases that match TRBD1. Trimming at V came to 6 bases and at J to 5 bases, leaving 10 bases not matched to a gene. This CDR3 is built from 17 residues. The CDR3 sequence: CASSPSGTGGATGELFF. CDR3 bases: TGTGCCAGCAGCCCCTCCGGGACAGGGGGCGCGACCGGGGAGCTGTTTTTT.

A few counts support this clonotype. The J gene is TRBJ2-2, the V gene TRBV7-3; tentative D call: TRBD2 (5 bases). The CDR3 is made up of 17 amino acids. V was pared by 2 bases and J by 3 bases, with 16 bases between. In germline, CDR1 is SGHTA, CDR2 FQGTGA. This chain's CDR3 is CASSLAVGLTDTGELFF. CDR3 coding DNA: TGTGCCAGCAGCTTAGCTGTAGGACTGACGGACACCGGGGAGCTGTTTTTT.

This clonotype has ten or more counts. CDR3 DNA sequence: TGCAGCGTTGAAGGGAGTTACACTGAAGCTTTCTTT. This sequence encodes CSVEGSYTEAFF. This sequence joins TRBV29-1 and TRBJ1-1; D not certain. The CDR3 consists of 12 residues. Per germline, CDR1 SQVTM and CDR2 ANQGSEA. V was clipped by 1 base and J by 3 bases, with 6 bases between them.

The chain recombines TRBV2 with TRBJ1-5; TRBD1 matches 10 bases. The CDR3 is made up of 14 amino acids. Germline V lookup: CDR1 SNHLY, CDR2 FYNNEI. Trimming cost V 6 bases and J 9 bases; bases outside gene matches: 8. The DNA for the CDR3 is TGTGCCAGCAGCGTAGGGGACAGGGGTGGGCCCCAGCATTTT. It is translated as CASSVGDRGGPQHF.

This clonotype was found once. A read error may be the cause here, since a much bigger clone is one base away. The J gene is TRBJ2-5, the V gene TRBV9; no clear D. From germline, CDR1 is SGDLS and CDR2 YYNGEE. CDR3 length: 16 amino acids. The CDR3 sequence is CANSVEGFDTQETQYF. The CDR3 region has the DNA TGTGCCAACAGCGTAGAAGGTTTCGACACACAAGAGACCCAGTACTTC.

Concerning this clonotype itself: It is likely a read error, because the conserved phenylalanine at the end of the CDR3 is missing. The chain uses TRBV6-6 and TRBJ2-5; perhaps TRBD1 as D (5 bases). The CDR3 totals 13 residues. The V end lost 5 bases, the J end lost 2 bases, and 9 bases lay between the germline ends. Germline CDR1 is MNHNY and CDR2 is SVGAGI (reference sequence). As DNA, the CDR3 is TGTGCCAGCAGTGAAGACAGTCAAGAGACCCAGTACGTC. Amino acids: CASSEDSQETQYV.

The CDR3 is CASSQRKFGQTGELFF. The CDR3 DNA is TGTGCCAGCAGCCAAAGGAAGTTTGGGCAGACCGGGGAGCTGTTTTTT. The chain is built from TRBV14 and TRBJ2-2; no firm D call. Deletions cut 2 bases from V and 5 bases from J, with 15 bases between. The CDR3 covers 16 residues. Germline V gives CDR1 SGHDN, CDR2 FVKESK.

This clonotype has just one count. The chain uses TRBV7-4 and TRBJ2-7; D call uncertain. Gene TRBJ2-1 matches the end of the DNA better, so the J call may be wrong. The CDR3 is 14 residues long. Germline loops: CDR1 SGHVT, CDR2 SQSDAQ. This CDR3 reads CASSLRTICNEQFF. DNA for the CDR3: TGTGCCAGCAGCCTGAGAACGATTTGCAATGAGCAGTTCTTC.

This clonotype has just a few counts. Mismatch with germline at one junction end may stem from a read error. The gene calls are TRBV7-9 and TRBJ2-6; 12 nucleotides match TRBD1. Germline lookup yields CDR1 SEHNR and CDR2 FQNEAQ (reference sequence). This CDR3 is 19 amino acids long. CDR3 DNA: TGCGCCAGCAGCCAAGATCGGGGGACAGGGGGCTTTGGGGCCAACGTCCTGACTTTC. It specifies CASSQDRGTGGFGANVLTF.

Regarding this clonotype: This may be a read error, as it is one base from a much larger clone. The chain is built from TRBV7-2 and TRBJ2-7; D is unresolved. CDR3 size: 14 residues. Trimming removed 8 bases from V and 2 bases from J, with 16 bases in between. Germline lookup yields CDR1 SGHTA and CDR2 FQGNSA. The CDR3 coding sequence is TGTGCCAGCGCACCACCGTACGGAGCCTACGAGCAGTACTTC. This codes for CASAPPYGAYEQYF.

The V call is TRBV7-9, the J call TRBJ1-2; no definite D call. The CDR3 is 14 amino acids. V was shortened by 5 bases and J by 4 bases, with 14 bases between the two germline ends. The germline gives CDR1 SEHNR, CDR2 FQNEAQ (reference sequence). The CDR3 DNA follows: TGTGCCAGCAGCCAAGATATAGGACCCTATGGCTACACCTTC. Protein sequence: CASSQDIGPYGYTF.

This clonotype was found a few times. The J gene is TRBJ2-7, the V gene TRBV24-1; D not certain. Germline values: CDR1 KGHDR, CDR2 SFDVKD. V was pared by 3 bases and J by 4 bases, with 12 bases between. This CDR3 has 14 amino acids. CDR3 sequence reads: CATSDPRVSYEQYF. Written as DNA, the CDR3 is TGTGCCACCAGTGATCCCCGGGTTTCGTACGAGCAGTACTTC.

The J gene is TRBJ1-2, the V gene TRBV29-1; no definite D call. Germline V gene sequence: CDR1 SQVTM, CDR2 ANQGSEA. The CDR3 contains 11 residues. V shed 6 bases and J shed 8 bases, with 13 bases lying between them. CDR3 in DNA: TGCAGCGTAGAACAGCTAGGGGGCTACACCTTC. Translation: CSVEQLGGYTF.

This chain connects TRBV10-3 to TRBJ2-2; no clear D gene. V was clipped by 6 bases and J by 1 base, with 6 bases between them. Germline V gene sequence: CDR1 ENHRY, CDR2 SYGVKD. The CDR3 is 13 residues long. Here the CDR3 DNA reads TGTGCCATCAGGCCAGGGAACACCGGGGAGCTGTTTTTT. Protein product: CAIRPGNTGELFF.

The V and J genes are TRBV15 and TRBJ2-7; TRBD1 is a possible D gene (5 bases). The CDR3 spans 14 residues. Trimming left V 0 bases short and J 4 bases short, with 10 bases between. Germline lookup yields CDR1 LNHNV and CDR2 YYDKDF (reference sequence). CDR3 sequence: CATSRDTRAYEQYF. CDR3 DNA sequence: TGTGCCACCAGCAGAGATACCAGGGCGTACGAGCAGTACTTC.

Concerning this clonotype itself: It may be a read error: a sequence one base away is much more abundant. Since no conserved phenylalanine or tryptophan closes the CDR3, a read error is the likely cause. The J gene is TRBJ1-6, the V gene TRBV6-5; D remains unclear. Deletions cut 2 bases from V and 9 bases from J, with 11 bases between. The CDR3 consists of 14 residues. Germline lookup yields CDR1 MNHEY and CDR2 SVGAGI. CDR3 in DNA: TGTGCCAGCAGTTACCGGGGAAGGAGTTCACCCCTCCACTCT. This encodes CASSYRGRSSPLHS.

This clonotype was found a few times. This may arise from a read error, as a much more abundant clone is one base away. The final CDR3 position lacks the conserved phenylalanine or tryptophan, pointing to a likely read error. The chain carries TRBV20-1 and TRBJ1-2, with 10 bases aligning to TRBD1. This CDR3 comprises 13 residues. The germline V gene has CDR1 DFQATT and CDR2 SNEGSKA (reference sequence). The V and J ends lost 3 bases and 3 bases, in that order; junction bases with no gene match: 1. The CDR3 coding sequence is TGCAGTGCTAGGACAGGGGGCTACTATGGCTACACCCTC. Protein product: CSARTGGYYGYTL.

This rearrangement joins TRBV29-1 to TRBJ2-7; D ambiguous. Trimming took 0 bases from V and 4 from J, leaving 10 bases between them. The CDR3 loop spans 13 amino acids. Germline V lookup: CDR1 SQVTM, CDR2 ANQGSEA. The CDR3 spells CSVEDEITYEQYF. The CDR3 nucleotides are TGCAGCGTTGAAGATGAGATCACGTACGAGCAGTACTTC.

This clonotype has a single count. V and J are TRBV24-1 and TRBJ2-7; a weak D match, TRBD2 (6 bases). This CDR3 contains 15 residues. Germline V CDR1 and CDR2: KGHDR, SFDVKD. The germline V and J ends were trimmed by 4 bases and 0 bases, with 12 bases remaining between them. CDR3 sequence: CATSDPNSGSYEQYF. CDR3 bases: TGTGCCACCAGTGACCCTAATAGCGGCTCCTACGAGCAGTACTTC.

In this sample, this clonotype turned up a few times. The germline gene is not matched at one end of the junction; a read error may be the cause. This chain links TRBV10-2 with TRBJ2-2, with D unresolved. Per the germline V gene, CDR1 is WSHSY and CDR2 is SAAADI. The CDR3 spans 12 residues. The CDR3 loop is CASSHVSGELFF. DNA of the CDR3: TGTGCCAGCAGTCACGTTTCCGGGGAGCTGTTTTTT.

This clonotype occurred a few times. The chain links TRBV6-2 or TRBV6-3 to TRBJ2-7; D is unclear. V lost 7 bases and J lost 2, with 21 bases in between. Germline CDR1 MNHEY, CDR2 SVGEGT. This CDR3 is built from 16 residues. The CDR3 DNA reads as TGTGCCAGCACCAGATCACGGGCAGTGCACCCCTACGAGCAGTACTTC. It is translated as CASTRSRAVHPYEQYF.

The V gene is TRBV5-1, the J gene TRBJ1-3; no clear D gene. This CDR3 has 13 residues. The V gene lost 2 bases and the J gene lost 4 bases, with 7 bases spanning the gap. CDR1 and CDR2 (germline): SGHRS, YFSETQ. The CDR3 DNA is TGCGCCAGCAGCTTCGATTACGGAAACACCATATATTTT. It specifies CASSFDYGNTIYF.